A selection of T cell receptor beta chains follows, all from one sample in a study of cytomegalovirus exposure and HLA in healthy donors. Only in-frame clones appear in the TCRdb table, and some are missing; sequencing was by immunoSEQ multiplex PCR. The sample shows over 100,000 clones, around 63% of them seen only once. The specimen sequenced was PBMCs. The receptors derive from a man aged 35 to 55 in good health and CMV-seropositive. CDR3s include the opening cysteine and the closing phenylalanine or tryptophan. The D gene is left open where the match is weak. Where a row states a size, it is once, few, many or the class of an expanded clone; other rows omit it.

d_gene	j_gene	abundance	len	v_gene	CDR3nt	CDR3aa
TRBD1	TRBJ2-3	NA	15	TRBV5-4	TGTGCCAGCAGTCCCCGGGACAGTAGCACAGATACGCAGTATTTT	CASSPRDSSTDTQYF
NA	TRBJ1-1	once	13	TRBV5-1	TGCGCCAGCAGCTTGGGAGGGGACACAAGGGCTTTCTTT	CASSLGGDTRAFF
TRBD2	TRBJ2-1	NA	16	TRBV28	TGTGCCAGCAGTCGTCTAGCGGGAGGGGGCTACAATGAGCAGTTCTTC	CASSRLAGGGYNEQFF
NA	TRBJ2-5	NA	13	TRBV30	TGTGCCTGGAACCGACTAGTGGAAGAGACCCAGTACTTC	CAWNRLVEETQYF
TRBD1	TRBJ2-5	NA	14	TRBV18	TGTGCCAGCTCATCACAGGGGGTCCAAGAGACCCAGTACTTC	CASSSQGVQETQYF
TRBD1	TRBJ2-5	NA	16	TRBV4-1	TGCGCCAGCAGCCAAGATGTCGGCCAGGGGGTTGGGACCCAGTACTTC	CASSQDVGQGVGTQYF
TRBD1	TRBJ1-2	NA	13	TRBV28	TGTGCCAGCGGGGACAGCCCTAACTATGGCTACACCTTC	CASGDSPNYGYTF
TRBD1	TRBJ2-7	NA	14	TRBV27	TGTGCCAGCAGAGGGACAGGGGGCTCCTACGAGCAGTACTTC	CASRGTGGSYEQYF
NA	TRBJ2-1	NA	13	TRBV5-8	TGTGCCAGCCTGACGGGAGACTACAATGAGCAGTTCTTC	CASLTGDYNEQFF
NA	TRBJ2-3	few	15	TRBV2	TGTGCCAGCAGTGAACAGGGGATGATGGGTGATACGCAGTATTTT	CASSEQGMMGDTQYF
NA	TRBJ2-2	once	14	TRBV28	TGTGCCAGCAGTTTAATGGAGCTTCCCGGGGAGCTGTTTTTT	CASSLMELPGELFF
NA	TRBJ1-1	NA	15	TRBV18	TGTGCCAGCTCACCCCCGACAGGATCGGTCACTGAAGCTTTCTTT	CASSPPTGSVTEAFF
NA	TRBJ2-7	NA	12	TRBV28	TGTGCCAGCAGTTTTGGGCAGTACGAGCAGTACTTC	CASSFGQYEQYF
TRBD2	TRBJ2-3	NA	15	TRBV5-4	TGTGCCAGCAGACTAGCGGGGGGACGCACAGATACGCAGTATTTT	CASRLAGGRTDTQYF
NA	TRBJ2-2	few	15	TRBV29-1	TGCAGCGTTGAAAAAACAGGGTTATCGACCGGGGAGCTGTTTTTT	CSVEKTGLSTGELFF
NA	TRBJ1-5	NA	13	TRBV5-8	TGTGCCAGCAGCCCAGGGGGCAATCAGCCCCAGCATTTT	CASSPGGNQPQHF